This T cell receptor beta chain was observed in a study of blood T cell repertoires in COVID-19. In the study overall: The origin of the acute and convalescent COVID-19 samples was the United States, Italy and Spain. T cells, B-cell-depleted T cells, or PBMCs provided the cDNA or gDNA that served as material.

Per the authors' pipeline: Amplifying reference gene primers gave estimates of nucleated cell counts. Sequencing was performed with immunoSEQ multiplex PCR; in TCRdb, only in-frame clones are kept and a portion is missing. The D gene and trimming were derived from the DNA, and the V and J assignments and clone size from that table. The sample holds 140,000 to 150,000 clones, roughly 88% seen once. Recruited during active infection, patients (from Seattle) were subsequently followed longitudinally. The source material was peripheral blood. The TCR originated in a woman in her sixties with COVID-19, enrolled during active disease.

CDR3 protein: CASSRDRGRDEAFF. The CDR3 DNA follows: TGTGCCAGCAGCCGTGACAGGGGCAGGGATGAAGCTTTCTTT. J is TRBJ1-1 and V is TRBV9, with 8 bases fitting TRBD1. The CDR3 has 14 amino acids. CDR1 is SGDLS, CDR2 YYNGEE, per germline. The junction had 9 bases not matched to a gene; V was cut back by 4 bases and J by 7 bases.